A selection of T cell receptor beta chains follows, all from one sample in a study of blood T cell repertoires in COVID-19. Method: immunoSEQ multiplex PCR; TCRdb's copy keeps in-frame clones and lacks some. The sample consists of around 300,000 clones, just under 90% of them appearing once. The sequencing sample was made of peripheral blood. All receptors come from a middle-aged woman with acute or convalescent COVID-19. CDR3s include the opening cysteine and the closing phenylalanine or tryptophan. The order of the fields is J gene, D gene, clone size, V gene, CDR3 DNA, CDR3 protein. A D gene is named only where the DNA matches it firmly. Clone size, where shown, is once, few, many, or a class for clones that have expanded.

TRBJ1-6 - few TRBV5-6 TGTGCCAGCAGCTGGACAGTCCCCAATTCACCCCTCCACTTT CASSWTVPNSPLHF
TRBJ2-5 - - TRBV7-2 TGTGCCAGCAGCCCAACAGGGTTCGTAGAGACCCAGTACTTC CASSPTGFVETQYF
TRBJ1-2 - - TRBV5-6 TGTGCCAGCAGCTTGTTAGACAGAAACTATGGCTACACCTTC CASSLLDRNYGYTF
TRBJ1-5 TRBD1 - TRBV24-1 TGTGCCACCAGGGGGACAGATAATCAGCCCCAGCATTTT CATRGTDNQPQHF
TRBJ2-1 - - TRBV24-1 TGTGCCACCAGTGATTTTATAAACGGACACGTATTCTTC CATSDFINGHVFF
TRBJ1-2 TRBD1 - TRBV24-1 TGTGCCACCAGTGATACACAGGGGATCTATGGCTACACCTTC CATSDTQGIYGYTF
TRBJ2-5 TRBD1 - TRBV2 TGTGCCAGCATGTACGACAGGGGTTACCAAGAGACCCAGTACTTC CASMYDRGYQETQYF
TRBJ2-1 - once TRBV25-1 TGTGCCAGCAGAGATCAGTACAATGAGCAGTTCTTC CASRDQYNEQFF
TRBJ1-2 - once TRBV4-2 TGTGCCAGCAGCCAGACAGTGACGAACTATGGCTACACCTTC CASSQTVTNYGYTF
TRBJ2-1 TRBD1 - TRBV3-1/TRBV3-2 TGTGCCAGCAGCCAAGATTTGGCCGGACAGGGGCAGTTCTTC CASSQDLAGQGQFF
TRBJ1-3 - - TRBV2 TGTGCCAGCAGTGAAGATAACAGCTCTGGAAACACCATATATTTT CASSEDNSSGNTIYF
TRBJ1-5 - - TRBV7-2 TGTGCCAGCAGTCGAAATCAGGGAAATCAGCCCCAGCATTTT CASSRNQGNQPQHF
TRBJ1-1 - - TRBV3-1/TRBV3-2 TGTGCCAGCAGCCATATCGGGGTATCGAACACTGAAGCTTTCTTT CASSHIGVSNTEAFF
TRBJ1-5 TRBD1 - TRBV19 TGTGCCAGCGGGATAGGGACAGGCCAAAATCAGCCCCAGCATTTT CASGIGTGQNQPQHF
TRBJ1-1 - - TRBV9 TGTGCCAGCAGCGTAGGACAGTTGAACACTGAAGCTTTCTTT CASSVGQLNTEAFF
TRBJ2-5 - - TRBV7-3 TGTGCCAGCAGCTTGCACAGAGAAGAGACCCAGTACTTC CASSLHREETQYF
TRBJ1-1 - - TRBV9 TGTGCCAGCAGCGTAGGCAGGACAGACAACACTGAAGCTTTCTTT CASSVGRTDNTEAFF
TRBJ1-3 TRBD1 - TRBV11-2 TGTGCCAGCAGCTCCGGGACAGGGGCCCAGTTGTTCACCATATATTTT CASSSGTGAQLFTIYF
TRBJ2-4 - once TRBV4-1 TGCGCCAGCAGCCAAGCTATTGGGGGGAACATTCAGTACTTC CASSQAIGGNIQYF
TRBJ1-2 - - TRBV9 TGTGCCAGCAGCCCCCCGCAGCGCTATGGCTACACCTTC CASSPPQRYGYTF
TRBJ1-4 - - TRBV6-5 TGTGCCAGCAGTTACCAGAGGGGGAATGAAAAACTGTTTTTT CASSYQRGNEKLFF
TRBJ2-1 TRBD2 - TRBV24-1 TGTGCCACCAGTCCCTTGGGGACTAGCGGGGGGAATGAGCAGTTCTTC CATSPLGTSGGNEQFF
TRBJ1-1 TRBD1 - TRBV12-3/TRBV12-4 TGTGCCAGCTCGGACAGGGCGACCACTGAAGCTTTCTTT CASSDRATTEAFF
TRBJ2-6 - - TRBV11-3 TGTGCCAGCAGCTTAGACGCAGCTGGGGCCAACGTCCTGACTTTC CASSLDAAGANVLTF
TRBJ2-5 TRBD2 - TRBV28 TGTGCCAGCAGCCCTCTTTCTAGCGGGTCGGGGGAGTACTTC CASSPLSSGSGEYF
TRBJ1-1 TRBD1 - TRBV29-1 TGCAGCGCCCGACAGGGTATGAACACTGAAGCTTTCTTT CSARQGMNTEAFF
TRBJ1-1 TRBD1 - TRBV9 TGTGCCAGCAGCTTAGTCTCTCTCCCGGGACAGAACAACACTGAAGCTTTCTTT CASSLVSLPGQNNTEAFF
TRBJ2-1 TRBD2 - TRBV19 TGTGCCAGTAGGGTGATAGCGGGGGACCACAATGAGCAGTTCTTC CASRVIAGDHNEQFF
TRBJ1-2 - once TRBV6-6 TGTGCCAGCAGTTACGGGGTAGGGACTGACTATGGCTACACCTTC CASSYGVGTDYGYTF
TRBJ2-5 - - TRBV20-1 TGCAGTGCTAGTGTCGCGGGGCCCCAAGAGACCCAGTACTTC CSASVAGPQETQYF
TRBJ1-1 - - TRBV27 TGTGCCAGCAGGTCCGGAAAACTACAGAACACTGAAGCTTTCTTT CASRSGKLQNTEAFF
TRBJ1-1 TRBD1 - TRBV19 TGTGCCAGTAGTCGGGACAGGGACACTGAAGCTTTCTTT CASSRDRDTEAFF
TRBJ2-6 TRBD1 - TRBV30 TGTGCCTGGACAGGGGGCAATTCTGGGGCCAACGTCCTGACTTTC CAWTGGNSGANVLTF
TRBJ2-3 - - TRBV25-1 TGTGCCAGCAGTGAATCCCGGGGGGCTGGCACAGATACGCAGTATTTT CASSESRGAGTDTQYF
TRBJ2-1 TRBD2 - TRBV19 TGTGCCAGTAGTAATCTCCGGACTAGCGGGGCGGGTGAGCAGTTCTTC CASSNLRTSGAGEQFF
TRBJ2-3 TRBD1 - TRBV9 TGTGCCAGCAGCCCGGGACAGGGAAGCACAGATACGCAGTATTTT CASSPGQGSTDTQYF
TRBJ2-3 TRBD1 - TRBV5-6 TGTGCCAGCAGCTTTCTGGACAGGGGGCTATTAGATACGCAGTATTTT CASSFLDRGLLDTQYF
TRBJ1-6 TRBD1 few TRBV3-1/TRBV3-2 TGTGCCAGCAGCACTGGCCGGACAGGGGAACGGGCCCTCCACTTT CASSTGRTGERALHF
TRBJ1-5 TRBD1 - TRBV19 TGTGCCAGTAGTAGGCATAACCCCGGGACAGGGTATGTTCAGCCCCAGCATTTT CASSRHNPGTGYVQPQHF
TRBJ2-6 - - TRBV7-3 TGTGCCAGCAGCCTAGCTAACCCACTTAGCTCTGGGGCCAACGTCCTGACTTTC CASSLANPLSSGANVLTF
TRBJ2-3 TRBD1 - TRBV14 TGTGCCAGCAGCAAGGACAGGAACACAGATACGCAGTATTTT CASSKDRNTDTQYF
TRBJ1-2 - - TRBV4-1 TGCGCCAGCAGCCAGGGGGGGTTCGGCTATGGCTACACCTTC CASSQGGFGYGYTF
TRBJ1-2 - - TRBV6-1 TGTGCCAGCAGTGATCAGGTAGTAAACTATGGCTACACCTTC CASSDQVVNYGYTF
TRBJ1-2 - - TRBV6-5 TGTGCCAGCATCCGAGGGGGGGCGAAGAACTATGGCTACACCTTC CASIRGGAKNYGYTF
TRBJ1-5 TRBD1 once TRBV28 TGTGCCAGCAGTCATCAGACAGGGGGTGGTCAGCCCCAGCATTTT CASSHQTGGGQPQHF
TRBJ1-4 - - TRBV5-6 TGTGCCAGCAGCCTCGGGACACCTAATGAAAAACTGTTTTTT CASSLGTPNEKLFF
TRBJ2-2 - - TRBV7-3 TGTGCCAGCAGCGGGATCGGGGGAAGAAGAACCGGGGAGCTGTTTTTT CASSGIGGRRTGELFF
TRBJ2-1 - - TRBV6-5 TGTGCCAGCAGTTATGGTGCAGGGCGGAATGAGCAGTTCTTC CASSYGAGRNEQFF
TRBJ1-2 - - TRBV15 TGTGCCACCACTATGCCGGGACAATCTAACTATGGCTACACCTTC CATTMPGQSNYGYTF
TRBJ1-6 TRBD1 - TRBV4-1 TGCGCCAGCAGCCAACTAAAAGGAAGGCAGGGGGCGCGGAATTCACCCCTCCACTTT CASSQLKGRQGARNSPLHF
TRBJ1-2 TRBD1 - TRBV5-1 TGCGCCAGCAGCTTGGCGGGCCAGGGGGAAGGCTATGGCTACACCTTC CASSLAGQGEGYGYTF
TRBJ2-1 - - TRBV12-5 TGTGCTAGTGGTTTGGTTGGTAGCAATGAGCAGTTCTTC CASGLVGSNEQFF
TRBJ2-1 - - TRBV24-1 TGTGCCACCAGTGAACCCAGCAGGGGTACCTACAATGAGCAGTTCTTC CATSEPSRGTYNEQFF
TRBJ2-5 - - TRBV5-4 TGTGCCAGCAGCTTGGCGGGGGAGACCCAGTACTTC CASSLAGETQYF